Shown below are 25 T cell receptor beta chains from a single sample sequenced in a study of cytomegalovirus exposure and HLA in healthy donors. The study ran its PCR with 60 Vbeta and 13 Jbeta primers. Sequenced by immunoSEQ multiplex PCR; TCRdb stores in-frame clones only, minus some. The repertoire consists of fewer than 130,000 clones, with approximately 70% occurring once and the leading ten covering about a tenth. Material: PBMCs. All receptors come from a man aged 35-49 years in good health and CMV-seropositive.

V gene TRBV2 combines with J gene TRBJ2-4, with a tentative D call TRBD1 (6 bases). The length of the CDR3 is 14 residues. Germline lookup yields CDR1 SNHLY and CDR2 FYNNEI. Trimming removed 1 base at V and 7 bases at J, with 11 bases between. The CDR3 bases are TGTGCCAGCAGTGAAGACAGGGCGGTGAACATTCAGTACTTC. It is translated as CASSEDRAVNIQYF.

This clone was picked up a small number of times. Other DNA sequences from this sample encode an identical CDR3 as well. The chain carries TRBV11-2 and TRBJ1-1; unclear D gene. Deletions cut 0 bases from V and 3 bases from J, with 5 bases between. The germline gives CDR1 SGHAT, CDR2 FQNNGV. The CDR3 is made up of 13 amino acids. The CDR3 region is CASSLDVDTEAFF. The CDR3 region has the DNA TGTGCCAGCAGCTTAGACGTTGACACTGAAGCTTTCTTT. Combining the CDR3 with reference TRBV11-2 and TRBJ1-1 gives the whole variable domain EAGVAQSPRYKIIEKRQSVAFWCNPISGHATLYWYQQILGQGPKLLIQFQNNGVVDDSQLPKDRFSAERLKGVDSTLKIQPAKLEDSAVYLCASSLDVDTEAFFGQGTRLTVV.

V usage is TRBV5-4 and J usage is TRBJ2-5; TRBD2 matches 16 bases. The CDR3 contains 18 residues. The germline CDR1 and CDR2 sequences are SGHNT and YYREEE (reference sequence). Trimming cost V 3 bases and J 2 bases; bases outside gene matches: 7. This chain's CDR3 is CASSSPGLAGGRQETQYF. The CDR3, as DNA: TGTGCCAGCAGCTCGCCGGGACTAGCGGGAGGGCGACAAGAGACCCAGTACTTC.

This chain uses TRBV11-2 with TRBJ2-2, with a weak D call TRBD2 (6 bases). V lost 0 bases and J lost 4, with 9 bases in between. CDR3 length: 15 amino acids. Looked up from germline, CDR1 is SGHAT and CDR2 is FQNNGV. The CDR3 protein is CASSLDSAGTGELFF. The CDR3 bases are TGTGCCAGCAGCTTAGATTCAGCGGGCACCGGGGAGCTGTTTTTT.

J is TRBJ2-5 and V is TRBV19; 12 nucleotides align to TRBD2. CDR3 length: 15 amino acids. Germline V gene lookup returns CDR1 LNHDA and CDR2 SQIVND (reference sequence). With V trimmed by 5 bases and J by 4 bases, 5 bases remained unmatched. CDR3 amino acids: CASSPTSGRGETQYF. CDR3 sequence (DNA): TGTGCCAGTAGTCCGACTAGCGGGAGAGGAGAGACCCAGTACTTC.

V and J are TRBV7-9 and TRBJ2-7, with 10 bases identical to TRBD2. From germline, CDR1 is SEHNR and CDR2 FQNEAQ (reference sequence). Unmatched junction bases numbered 2, after V lost 2 bases and J lost 10 bases. This CDR3 spans 12 amino acids. Written as DNA, the CDR3 is TGTGCCAGCAGCTTACTAGCGGGAGAACAGTACGTC. It codes for CASSLLAGEQYV.

V is TRBV14 and J is TRBJ1-1, with TRBD1 matching 7 bases. The junction had 12 bases not matched to a gene; V was cut back by 6 bases and J by 5 bases. This CDR3 region has 15 residues. The V gene's germline CDR1 is SGHDN and CDR2 FVKESK. The CDR3 protein is CASSPLTGVWTEAFF. CDR3 coding DNA: TGTGCCAGCAGTCCACTAACAGGGGTATGGACTGAAGCTTTCTTT.

The V and J genes are TRBV7-2 and TRBJ2-5; 10 nucleotides agree with TRBD1. This CDR3 contains 14 residues. Germline V gives CDR1 SGHTA, CDR2 FQGNSA. V gave up 6 bases and J gave up 2 bases; unmatched junction bases: 3. CDR3 DNA sequence: TGTGCCAGCAGTCGGGACAGGGGACAAGAGACCCAGTACTTC. Encoded protein: CASSRDRGQETQYF. Together with reference TRBV7-2 and TRBJ2-5, the CDR3 gives the full variable domain: GAGVSQSPSNKVTEKGKDVELRCDPISGHTALYWYRQSLGQGLEFLIYFQGNSAPDKSGLPSDRFSAERTGGSVSTLTIQRTQQEDSAVYLCASSRDRGQETQYFGPGTRLLVL.

The V and J genes are TRBV13 and TRBJ2-7, with 9 bases matching TRBD2. The CDR3 has 16 residues. With V trimmed by 5 bases and J by 5 bases, 13 bases remained unmatched. Per germline, CDR1 PRHDT and CDR2 FYEKMQ (reference sequence). CDR3 sequence: CASSPRGSGRTNEQYV. The CDR3 bases are TGTGCCAGCAGCCCCCGAGGTAGCGGGAGAACAAACGAGCAGTACGTC.

The chain carries TRBV5-5 and TRBJ2-3; D uncertain. The CDR3 covers 13 residues. V was cut by 4 bases and J by 3 bases, with 9 bases left in between. The germline V gene encodes CDR1 SGHKS and CDR2 YYEKEE (reference sequence). The CDR3: CASSPSGTDTQYF. For the CDR3, the DNA is TGTGCCAGCAGCCCTTCCGGGACAGATACGCAGTATTTT.

The CDR3 DNA follows: TGTGCCAGCAGCTTGCAGGGGGTCGGGAGCAATCAGCCCCAGCATTTT. Translated, it gives CASSLQGVGSNQPQHF. The genes are TRBV5-8 and TRBJ1-5, with TRBD1 identical over 7 bases. The CDR3 covers 16 residues. The V gene's germline CDR1 is SGHTS and CDR2 YDEGEE. Trimming at V came to 1 base and at J to 1 base, leaving 5 bases not matched to a gene.

The J gene is TRBJ2-7, the V gene TRBV5-4; TRBD2 aligns across 11 bases. The CDR3 totals 14 residues. Germline V gene data show CDR1 as SGHNT and CDR2 as YYREEE (reference sequence). V shed 2 bases, J shed 10 bases, and the junction held 8 bases outside the gene matches. CDR3 in amino acids: CASSFTGTSGSQYV. For the CDR3, the DNA is TGTGCCAGCAGCTTTACCGGGACTAGCGGATCTCAGTACGTC.

The rearrangement uses TRBV2 and TRBJ2-5; 8 nucleotides align to TRBD2. Germline loops: CDR1 SNHLY, CDR2 FYNNEI. The CDR3 consists of 14 residues. Trimming took 9 bases from V and 1 from J; bases not matched to a gene: 7. This chain's CDR3 is CASFRAGAQETQYF. CDR3 coding DNA: TGTGCCAGTTTTAGAGCGGGAGCCCAAGAGACCCAGTACTTC.

This clone was found a few times. The chain carries TRBV27 and TRBJ2-7, with 12 bases that match TRBD2. The CDR3 totals 14 residues. Trimming at V came to 10 bases and at J to 4 bases, leaving 8 bases not matched to a gene. The germline V gene encodes CDR1 MNHEY and CDR2 SMNVEV (reference sequence). This chain's CDR3 is CATGLAGLQYEQYF. DNA of the CDR3: TGTGCCACTGGACTAGCGGGATTACAGTACGAGCAGTACTTC.

A single count supports this clone. The chain recombines TRBV11-2 with TRBJ2-1, with D tentatively TRBD1 (6 bases). CDR1 and CDR2 from the germline V gene are SGHAT and FQNNGV. The CDR3 totals 16 residues. Trimming took off 2 bases at V and 0 bases at J, with 11 bases between the two ends. CDR3 sequence: CASSLLGQSSYNEQFF. CDR3 DNA: TGTGCCAGCAGCTTACTGGGACAAAGCTCCTACAATGAGCAGTTCTTC. Full variable domain (rest looked up from reference TRBV11-2 and TRBJ2-1): EAGVAQSPRYKIIEKRQSVAFWCNPISGHATLYWYQQILGQGPKLLIQFQNNGVVDDSQLPKDRFSAERLKGVDSTLKIQPAKLEDSAVYLCASSLLGQSSYNEQFFGPGTRLTVL.

This clone was picked up a small number of times. The V call is TRBV19, the J call TRBJ2-1, with D tentatively TRBD1 (6 bases). Trimming took off 4 bases at V and 0 bases at J, with 13 bases between the two ends. The CDR3 is 16 residues long. CDR1 LNHDA and CDR2 SQIVND come from the germline V gene (reference sequence). CDR3 amino acids: CASSTQVGGSYNEQFF. The CDR3 DNA reads TGTGCCAGTAGTACCCAGGTAGGGGGCTCCTACAATGAGCAGTTCTTC.

This chain joins TRBV4-3 and TRBJ2-7, with a possible D match to TRBD1 (6 bases). Trimming took 0 bases from V and 6 from J, leaving 9 bases between them. This CDR3 has 13 amino acids. Germline CDR1 LGHNA, CDR2 YSLEER. CDR3 loop: CASSQDRGSEQYF. The CDR3 DNA reads as TGCGCCAGCAGCCAAGATAGGGGGTCCGAGCAGTACTTC.

CDR3 in amino acids: CASTGLAGGIGELFF. In DNA form, the CDR3 reads TGTGCCAGCACTGGACTAGCGGGAGGGATCGGGGAGCTGTTTTTT. The chain is built from TRBV19 and TRBJ2-2; TRBD2 aligns across 15 bases. The V gene's germline CDR1 is LNHDA and CDR2 SQIVND (reference sequence). The junction had 6 bases not matched to a gene; V was cut back by 9 bases and J by 7 bases. The CDR3 loop spans 15 amino acids.

The chain uses TRBV28 and TRBJ1-5; the D gene is possibly TRBD1 (5 bases). Per germline, CDR1 MDHEN and CDR2 SYDVKM. The V end lost 7 bases, the J end lost 2 bases, and 12 bases lay between the germline ends. The CDR3 is 14 residues long. The CDR3 DNA reads as TGTGCCAGCACCACGGGGGGTGGCAATCAGCCCCAGCATTTT. This sequence encodes CASTTGGGNQPQHF.

The V gene is TRBV29-1, the J gene TRBJ2-5; weak D call: TRBD1 (5 bases). CDR1 is SQVTM and CDR2 is ANQGSEA in the germline V gene. This CDR3 is 14 amino acids long. With 5 bases removed from V and 4 bases from J, the gap between germline ends came to 17 bases. CDR3 in DNA: TGCAGCGTTAATGGGCTCCAGGGTCCAGAGACCCAGTACTTC. It yields the protein CSVNGLQGPETQYF.

The chain has TRBV6-1 and TRBJ1-4; the match to TRBD1 covers 10 bases. The germline CDR1 and CDR2 sequences are MNHNS and SASEGT. J gave up 5 bases and V 3 bases, and 0 bases lay outside the gene matches. CDR3 length equals 14 residues. CDR3 in DNA: TGTGCCAGCAGTGAGGGACAGGGGAATGAAAAACTGTTTTTT. This codes for CASSEGQGNEKLFF.

V usage is TRBV30 and J usage is TRBJ1-4; 7 bases map to TRBD1. The CDR3 loop spans 13 amino acids. Germline V gene lookup returns CDR1 GTSNPN and CDR2 SVGIG (reference sequence). The V gene end was trimmed by 6 bases and the J gene end by 8 bases; junction bases not matched to a gene: 9. The CDR3: CACHAGGREKLFF. The CDR3 DNA reads as TGTGCCTGCCACGCAGGGGGACGAGAAAAACTGTTTTTT.

The chain carries TRBV5-4 and TRBJ2-3, with D unclear. Germline assignment: CDR1 SGHNT and CDR2 YYREEE (reference sequence). V was shortened by 0 bases and J by 0 bases, with 5 bases between the two germline ends. This CDR3 region has 14 residues. CDR3 amino acids: CASSLGVSTDTQYF. CDR3 nucleotide sequence: TGTGCCAGCAGCTTGGGCGTGAGCACAGATACGCAGTATTTT.

This clone occurred a few times. V and J are TRBV27 and TRBJ2-7; D is ambiguous. Germline-derived CDR1 and CDR2 are MNHEY and SMNVEV (reference sequence). Between the trimmed V and J ends, which lost 5 bases and 0 bases, there was a span of 14 bases. The CDR3 consists of 15 residues. CDR3 DNA: TGTGCCAGCAGTAACATGGTGGGCCTCTCCTACGAGCAGTACTTC. Translating gives CASSNMVGLSYEQYF.

V is TRBV5-4 and J is TRBJ2-7; 7 bases align to TRBD1. The CDR3 consists of 14 residues. The ends lost 4 bases at V and 4 bases at J; junction bases unmatched: 8. The V gene's germline CDR1 is SGHNT and CDR2 YYREEE (reference sequence). The CDR3 DNA reads TGTGCCAGCAGCCTAGGACAGGCCCGATACGAGCAGTACTTC. It codes for CASSLGQARYEQYF.